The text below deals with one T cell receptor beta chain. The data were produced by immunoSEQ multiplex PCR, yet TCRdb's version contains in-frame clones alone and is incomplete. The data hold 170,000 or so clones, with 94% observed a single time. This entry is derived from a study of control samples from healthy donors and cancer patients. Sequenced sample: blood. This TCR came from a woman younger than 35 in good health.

The CDR3 region has the DNA TGCGCCAGCAGCCAAGCTGGGACAGACCCCTACGAGCAGTACTTC. Translation: CASSQAGTDPYEQYF. This chain connects TRBV4-3 to TRBJ2-7, with TRBD1 identical over 7 bases. The J segment lost 2 bases and the V segment lost 1 base, leaving 5 bases of the junction unmatched. Germline CDR1 LGHNA, CDR2 YSLEER. This CDR3 comprises 15 residues.